This TCR beta chain is drawn from a study of shared clonotypes between healthy human individuals (TCRdb year 2020). About the study as a whole: A few men and two women, aged 18 to 49 years, made up the cohort. Per donor, three plates each were used for CD4 naive and CD4 memory, two for CD8 naive, and one for CD8 memory. To estimate repertoire size and how much clonotypes are shared between individuals, the study performed deep sequencing of blood TCR repertoires from roughly five healthy adults. To increase sequencing depth and limit assay-specific biases, TCR repertoire library preparation and sequencing were carried out by different laboratories using diverse techniques. Each donor's leukapheresis produced roughly between roughly 0.85 and 9.5 billion PBMCs.

TCR CDR3 regions were amplified from genomic DNA by multiplex PCR using the deep immunoSEQ assay. For each cell subset, the extracted genomic DNA was distributed evenly across all wells of several immunoSEQ 96-well plates, and each plate served as one replicate. Each replicate PCR for sorted subsets received about 180 ng genomic DNA, equal to tens of thousands of T cell genomes. The purified libraries were quantified using a Qubit 3.0 fluorometer, sized with a Bioanalyzer 2100, and then quantified again using the KAPA Library Quantification kit. Every immunoSEQ 96-well plate was sequenced on a separate single-read 150-cycle Illumina NextSeq 550 flow cell. In the authors' own workflow: The immunoSEQ output contained only junctional sequences without quality scores, so filtering could not match that applied to full-length reads. Sequences were annotated with PyIR, a Python wrapper for IgBLAST v1.9, and V/J genes and CDR3 were assigned using IMGT germline references. Reads were filtered out if the reads had weak V/J assignments (E-value above 1e-6), no CDR3, stop codons, out-of-frame junctions, or ambiguous translated residues. V3J clonotypes were defined as sequences sharing an identical inferred V gene, J gene, and CDR3 amino acid sequence. Percentage overlap between repertoires was computed as shared unique clonotypes divided by the size of the smaller repertoire. RTK rarefaction, the Chao1 estimator, and Recon v2.1 estimates of unobserved clonotypes were used to assess repertoire richness. Generation probabilities for all TCRbeta clonotypes obtained by the gDNA method from four donors were computed using OLGA. Sourced from immuneACCESS, this table was stored by TCRdb with only in-frame sequences that have V and J called. A share of the clones is absent; for the studies checked, an unresolved V gene accounts for under half, and the remainder has no known explanation. Clonal size and the V and J genes are those of that table, whereas D and trimming came from the DNA. Present in this sample are approximately 2,000,000 clones, 93% of which were seen just once. The ten top clones hold about 1.7% of the sample.

Inclusive of the bounding cysteine and phenylalanine, the CDR3 is 13 residues long. This entry keeps only the CDR3 DNA: 39 bases, framed from base 1. As encoded in the germline V gene, CDR1 is SGHNT while CDR2 is YENEEA. V is pared back by 4 bases and J by 4 bases, with 7 bases lying between the germline termini. Worth noting for this clone: Its antigen has not been determined. No qualities accompany the bases; no much larger clone lies one base away.

For the CD8 naive samples, CD45RO-negative cells were positively selected for CCR7, yielding a CD45RA+CCR7+ population from which TemRA cells were excluded. Donors were healthy HIV-negative adults with no recently reported acute infections or vaccinations. Every donor was a Caucasian adult living in Nashville, Tennessee, USA. After blood collection by leukapheresis, PBMCs were isolated using Ficoll-Histopaque density gradient centrifugation and then cryopreserved in the vapor phase of liquid nitrogen. Analytical flow cytometry was used to check the purity and quantity of each magnetically sorted T cell population. From each sorted fraction, genomic DNA was isolated and quantified by UV absorbance on a Nanodrop 2000c. The study at large found these results: Higher generation probabilities were observed for clonotypes shared by all four sorted-subset donors than for non-shared clonotypes. Only blood was sampled, and tissue TCR repertoires likely differ from those in blood. Naive subsets generally had larger estimated clonotype richness than memory subsets did. The genetic and exposure-history diversity represented was limited by the small number of donors. Across a handful of donors, around 5.4% of naive CD4, roughly 3.5% of naive CD8, roughly 2.3% of memory CD4, and 0.4% of memory CD8 clonotypes were shared. Pairwise subsampling indicated that sequencing depth was expected to affect the degree of clonotype sharing among donors. Incomplete sequencing was indicated by rarefaction of sorted-subset datasets, despite the large sequencing depth.

The specimen sequenced was naive CD8+ T cells from PBMCs. In the paper's terms, the cell subset or site label means: CD45RA+CCR7+. The TCR was taken from a man in his late teens or twenties in good health. Some clones in this sample may be carry-over from other donors' samples. The chain is encoded by TRBV11-3 joined to TRBJ2-2, with the D gene uncertain. The nucleotide sequence reads TGTGCCAGCAGCTCCAGGCTCACCGGGGAGCTGTTTTTT. This codes for CASSSRLTGELFF.